Reported below is one TCR beta chain. V was shortened by 4 bases and J by 2 bases, with 14 bases between the two germline ends. The CDR3 is 16 amino acids. Germline V gene data show CDR1 as SGHVS and CDR2 as FQNEAQ. The entry originates in a study of blood T cell repertoires in COVID-19. Study context: The analysed material was cDNA or gDNA that came from T cells, B-cell-depleted T cells, or PBMCs.

Profiled with immunoSEQ multiplex PCR; TCRdb holds only in-frame clones, not every one. The sample lists some 180,000 clones, roughly 80% seen once, with about a tenth in the top ten. V gene TRBV7-8 combines with J gene TRBJ2-2; possible D gene TRBD2, 6 bases. The TCR comes from a man in his 70s with active or convalescent COVID-19. Input material: peripheral blood. CDR3 sequence: CASSSLPGLNTGELFF. CDR3 bases: TGTGCCAGCAGCTCCCTTCCGGGACTCAACACCGGGGAGCTGTTTTTT. Full variable domain (rest looked up from reference TRBV7-8 and TRBJ2-2): GAGVSQSPRYKVAKRGQDVALRCDPISGHVSLFWYQQALGQGPEFLTYFQNEAQLDKSGLPSDRFFAERPEGSVSTLKIQRTQQEDSAVYLCASSSLPGLNTGELFFGEGSRLTVL.